The sequence of this T cell receptor (beta chain) was determined in a study of radiotherapy plus CTLA-4 blockade in lung cancer. Libraries were prepared by immunoSEQ multiplex PCR; TCRdb keeps only in-frame clonotypes and omits some of them. The table has about 51,000 clones, 70% to 80% seen once. Patients in the study, people with chemo-refractory metastatic non-small-cell lung cancer, received focal radiation plus ipilimumab CTLA-4 blockade. The CDR3 runs 15 residues. Germline V gene lookup returns CDR1 SGHRS and CDR2 YFSETQ. With 0 bases removed from V and 2 bases from J, the gap between germline ends came to 11 bases.

Sequencing used peripheral blood, obtained from a patient treated with radiotherapy plus ipilimumab. The clonotype originates from a human donor with non-small cell lung cancer who had a complete response to radiotherapy plus ipilimumab. This chain connects TRBV5-1 to TRBJ2-5, with D possibly being TRBD1 (6 bases). The CDR3 DNA reads TGCGCCAGCAGCTTGGGCCCTGGACAGCAAGAGACCCAGTACTTC. Residues: CASSLGPGQQETQYF.